The subject of this entry is one T cell receptor (beta chain). This entry is derived from a study of blood T cell repertoires in COVID-19. TCRdb's table, derived via immunoSEQ multiplex PCR, lists solely in-frame clones and lacks some. The sample yields 250,000 to 400,000 clones, approximately 90% seen once. The V end lost 0 bases, the J end lost 9 bases, and 3 bases lay between the germline ends. The CDR3 runs to 11 residues. Germline values: CDR1 SEHNR, CDR2 FQNEAQ (reference sequence). This TCR came from a woman aged 30 to 39 with COVID-19, enrolled during active disease. The V and J genes are TRBV7-9 and TRBJ2-1; D not certain. Sequenced input: peripheral blood. The CDR3 DNA sequence: TGTGCCAGCAGCTTAGCCTTTGAGCAGTTCTTC. This sequence encodes CASSLAFEQFF.